This T cell receptor beta chain was obtained from a study of T cell responses to AZD1222 COVID-19 vaccine. Turning to the study itself: Researchers grouped second doses given at about 4 or about 12 weeks into one pool.

Whole-study findings and limits: Repertoire collection took place solely once the T cell response had peaked.

Regarding this clone: What it binds is not known.

This CDR3 spans 15 amino acids. Germline-derived CDR1 and CDR2 are KGHSH and LQKENI. The ends were cut back, 2 bases at V and 0 bases at J, with 8 bases in the middle. Some clones are missing from TCRdb's copy, which holds only in-frame ones; the method was immunoSEQ multiplex PCR. There are about 110,000 clones in the sample; around 90% occur only once, and 3.2% lies in the top ten. The chain has TRBV18 and TRBJ1-5; D is uncertain. Sample: peripheral blood, taken on day 0 of AZD1222 vaccination. This TCR derives from an adult in good health. The CDR3 reads CASSPNAFSNQPQHF. CDR3 in DNA: TGTGCCAGCTCACCAAACGCATTTAGCAATCAGCCCCAGCATTTT.